A single T cell receptor (beta chain) is shown here with its context. The CDR3 is 20 residues long. CDR1 and CDR2 (germline): SGHVS, FQNEAQ. The trim removed 5 bases at V and 2 bases at J, leaving 21 bases unmatched. The data were obtained in a study of blood T cell repertoires in COVID-19. Study in general: Material from acute and convalescent COVID-19 was sourced from the United States, Italy and Spain. In each case, the material was cDNA or gDNA derived from T cells, B-cell-depleted T cells, or PBMCs.

Per the authors' pipeline: Reference gene primer amplification gave nucleated cell count estimates. Some clones are missing from TCRdb's copy, which holds only in-frame ones; the method was immunoSEQ multiplex PCR. V, J and clone size reflect that table, while D and trimming were determined from the DNA. The sample gives just over 15,000 clones, around 82% of which show up once; roughly a tenth is in the top ten. The chain couples TRBV7-8 to TRBJ2-5, with 9 bases identical to TRBD2. This receptor was obtained from a human donor in a cohort sampled during active COVID-19. Sequenced input: peripheral blood. The CDR3 region has the DNA TGTGCCAGCAGCCTGGGAGTGGCGGGAGGGGGGACGTGGGAACAAGAGACCCAGTACTTC. It encodes CASSLGVAGGGTWEQETQYF.